The entry below gives a single TCR beta chain sequence along with its context. The sample belongs to a study of blood T cell repertoires in COVID-19. The overall study: Nucleic acid was either cDNA or gDNA, and it came from T cells, B-cell-depleted T cells, or PBMCs.

How the authors handled the data: Scientists estimated how many nucleated cells there were by amplifying reference gene primers. Assay: immunoSEQ multiplex PCR; the TCRdb copy retains only in-frame clones and omits some. V and J calls and clone size are as listed in that table; D and trimming were resolved from the DNA. This sample has roughly 250,000 clones, with about 86% found just once. This CDR3 spans 17 amino acids. The germline V and J ends were trimmed by 1 base and 0 bases, with 14 bases remaining between them. Per germline, CDR1 LGHNA and CDR2 YSLEER. The origin of this receptor is an older person with COVID-19, enrolled during active disease. The genes are TRBV4-3 and TRBJ2-3, with unresolved D. Sequencing used peripheral blood. The CDR3 sequence is CASSQGTAPASTDTQYF. The CDR3 coding sequence is TGCGCCAGCAGCCAAGGTACAGCTCCTGCTAGCACAGATACGCAGTATTTT.